These T cell receptor beta chains were read from a single sample in a study of blood T cell repertoires in COVID-19. Assay used: immunoSEQ multiplex PCR; TCRdb lists only in-frame clones, some missing. The profile covers about 170,000 clones, with about 80% appearing a single time and roughly 11% taken by the ten largest. Sequences were obtained from peripheral blood. Receptors were obtained from a man between 70 and 80 years old with active or convalescent COVID-19. CDR3s include the opening cysteine and the closing phenylalanine or tryptophan. D genes are given only for firm matches. Size is omitted from some rows. Given values are once, few, many or a class for expanded clones.

V gene	J gene	D gene	clone size	CDR3 DNA	CDR3 protein
TRBV29-1	TRBJ2-1	TRBD1	few	TGCAGCGTTTCCGGGACAGTTTCCTACAATGAGCAGTTCTTC	CSVSGTVSYNEQFF
TRBV25-1	TRBJ1-2	-	-	TGTGCCAGCAGGTTGGACAGTGCCTATGGCTACACCTTC	CASRLDSAYGYTF
TRBV4-1	TRBJ2-1	TRBD2	-	TGCGCCAGCAGCCTAAGCGACAGCGGGAGTTCGTACAATGAGCAGTTCTTC	CASSLSDSGSSYNEQFF
TRBV3-1/TRBV3-2	TRBJ2-7	-	-	TGTGCCAGCAGCCGCAGGGGTAAATCCTACGAGCAGTACTTC	CASSRRGKSYEQYF
TRBV7-2	TRBJ2-2	-	-	TGTGCCAGCAGCCAAACTAGTACCTCGAACACCGGGGAGCTGTTTTTT	CASSQTSTSNTGELFF
TRBV18	TRBJ2-1	TRBD2	-	TGTGCCAGCTCACTAGCGGGGGGCTCCTACAATGAGCAGTTCTTC	CASSLAGGSYNEQFF
TRBV18	TRBJ2-7	-	-	TGTGCCAGCTCACCACGTGTAGACTCCTACGAGCAGTACTTC	CASSPRVDSYEQYF
TRBV7-2	TRBJ2-1	TRBD2	-	TGTGCCAGCGGGAGCGGGGGCAGGTCGATCAATGAGCAGTTCTTC	CASGSGGRSINEQFF
TRBV5-1	TRBJ2-1	TRBD1	-	TGCGCCAGCAGCTTTACGACAGGGGGGCCCTACAATGAGCAGTTCTTC	CASSFTTGGPYNEQFF
TRBV19	TRBJ1-1	-	few	TGTGCCAGTAGTATTGGCCGACTTGGCACTGAAGCTTTCTTT	CASSIGRLGTEAFF
TRBV5-1	TRBJ2-2	-	few	TGCGCCAGCAGCTCCCGGGGTCAGGGGGAGCTGTTTTTT	CASSSRGQGELFF
TRBV11-2	TRBJ2-1	-	-	TGTGCCAGCAGCTTAGATCGGCGGAGGGAGCAGTTCTTC	CASSLDRRREQFF
TRBV12-5	TRBJ1-3	-	-	TGTGCTAGTGGTGCCCCCCGGGGAAATGGAAACACCATATATTTT	CASGAPRGNGNTIYF
TRBV21-1	TRBJ2-1	-	-	TGTGCCAGCAGCAAAGGGAGAGGGGCGGGCGGGAACTCCTACAATGAGCAGTTCTTC	CASSKGRGAGGNSYNEQFF
TRBV20-1	TRBJ1-5	-	-	TGCAGTGCTAGTATGGAAAGGGGTGGCAATCAGCCCCAGCATTTT	CSASMERGGNQPQHF
TRBV4-1	TRBJ1-5	TRBD1	-	TGCGCCAGCAGCCTCAGGACAGGGACTGATAGCAATCAGCCCCAGCATTTT	CASSLRTGTDSNQPQHF
TRBV15	TRBJ2-1	-	-	TGTGCCACCAGCGAACCAGGGTCCCAGTTCTTC	CATSEPGSQFF
TRBV18	TRBJ2-6	TRBD1	-	TGTGCCAGCTCAAGGGACAGTGACTCTGGGGCCAACGTCCTGACTTTC	CASSRDSDSGANVLTF
TRBV3-1/TRBV3-2	TRBJ2-7	-	-	TGTGCCACCCTACAGGGAACCTACTCCTACGAGCAGTACTTC	CATLQGTYSYEQYF
TRBV7-2	TRBJ2-3	TRBD2	-	TGTGCCAGCACCCCATCGGGACTAGCGGGAGGGGCAGATACGCAGTATTTT	CASTPSGLAGGADTQYF
TRBV11-3	TRBJ2-1	-	-	TGTGCCAGCAGCTTAGATTTCGAGAATGAGCAGTTCTTC	CASSLDFENEQFF
TRBV28	TRBJ1-2	-	once	TGTGCCAGCAGAACACACGACAGGTCTTATGGCTACACCTTC	CASRTHDRSYGYTF
TRBV27	TRBJ2-7	-	-	TGTGCCAGCAGTTTAGTGACAGGAAGCTCCTACGAGCAGTACTTC	CASSLVTGSSYEQYF
TRBV5-1	TRBJ1-2	-	-	TGCGCCAGCAGCTTGGACTGGACAGCAGTCTATGGCTACACCTTC	CASSLDWTAVYGYTF
TRBV6-2/TRBV6-3	TRBJ1-2	TRBD1	-	TGTGCCAGCAGCCAACGGGACCTGGACAGGGCGTATGGCTACACCTTC	CASSQRDLDRAYGYTF
TRBV2	TRBJ2-7	-	-	TGTGCCAGCAGTGATTACAGCTCCTACGAGCAGTACTTC	CASSDYSSYEQYF
TRBV19	TRBJ1-1	-	-	TGTGCCAGTAGGGACGGGATGAACACTGAAGCTTTCTTT	CASRDGMNTEAFF
TRBV30	TRBJ1-1	-	-	TGTACCTGGAGCTTCCGGCGGGACGAAGCTTTCTTT	CTWSFRRDEAFF
TRBV7-8	TRBJ2-5	-	-	TGTGCCAGCAGCTTCGGCCGCCGGAGGGAGACCCAGTACTTC	CASSFGRRRETQYF
TRBV5-3	TRBJ1-3	-	-	TGTGCCAGAAGCCCGGCCCCCTACAGGGAAGGAGACACCATATATTTT	CARSPAPYREGDTIYF
TRBV24-1	TRBJ2-2	TRBD2	-	TGTGCCACCAGTGATTTCCCCGCGGGAGAAACCGGGGAGCTGTTTTTT	CATSDFPAGETGELFF
TRBV3-1/TRBV3-2	TRBJ2-2	TRBD2	-	TGTGCCAGCAGCCAAGGTGGGACTAAAACCGGGGAGCTGTTTTTT	CASSQGGTKTGELFF